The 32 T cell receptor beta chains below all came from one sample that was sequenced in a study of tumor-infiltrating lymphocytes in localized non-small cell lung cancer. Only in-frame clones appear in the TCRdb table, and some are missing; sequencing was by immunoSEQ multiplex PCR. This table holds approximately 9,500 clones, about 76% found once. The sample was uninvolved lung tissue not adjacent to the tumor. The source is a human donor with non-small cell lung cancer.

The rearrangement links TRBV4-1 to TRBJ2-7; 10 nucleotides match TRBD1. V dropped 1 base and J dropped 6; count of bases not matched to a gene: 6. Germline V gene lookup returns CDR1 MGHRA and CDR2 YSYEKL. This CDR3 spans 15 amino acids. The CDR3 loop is CASSQVTGGVAEQYF. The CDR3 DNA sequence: TGCGCCAGCAGCCAAGTGACAGGGGGCGTGGCCGAGCAGTACTTC.

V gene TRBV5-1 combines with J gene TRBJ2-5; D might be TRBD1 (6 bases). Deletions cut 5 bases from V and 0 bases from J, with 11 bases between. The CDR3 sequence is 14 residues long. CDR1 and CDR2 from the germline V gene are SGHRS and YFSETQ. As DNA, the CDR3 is TGCGCCAGCAGTTATGGGACATACCAAGAGACCCAGTACTTC. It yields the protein CASSYGTYQETQYF.

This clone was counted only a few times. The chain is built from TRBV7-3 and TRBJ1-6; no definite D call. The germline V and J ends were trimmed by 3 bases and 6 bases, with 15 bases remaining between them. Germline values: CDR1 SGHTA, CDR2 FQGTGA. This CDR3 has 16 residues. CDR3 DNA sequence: TGTGCCAGCAGCTTTCCCGGGTCCGGACCTAATTCACCCCTCCACTTT. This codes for CASSFPGSGPNSPLHF. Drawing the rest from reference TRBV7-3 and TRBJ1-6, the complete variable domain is GAGVSQTPSNKVTEKGKYVELRCDPISGHTALYWYRQSLGQGPEFLIYFQGTGAADDSGLPNDRFFAVRPEGSVSTLKIQRTERGDSAVYLCASSFPGSGPNSPLHFGNGTRLTVT.

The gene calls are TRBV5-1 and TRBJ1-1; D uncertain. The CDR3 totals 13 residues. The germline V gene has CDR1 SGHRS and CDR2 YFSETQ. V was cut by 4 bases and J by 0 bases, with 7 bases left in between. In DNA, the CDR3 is TGCGCCAGCAGCCCCGGGTTGAACACTGAAGCTTTCTTT. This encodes CASSPGLNTEAFF.

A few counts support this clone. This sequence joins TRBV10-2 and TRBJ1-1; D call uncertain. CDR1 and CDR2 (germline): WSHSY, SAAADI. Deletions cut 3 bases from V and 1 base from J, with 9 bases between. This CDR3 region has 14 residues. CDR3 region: CASSEGGGNTEAFF. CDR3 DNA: TGCGCCAGCAGTGAAGGAGGAGGGAACACTGAAGCTTTCTTT.

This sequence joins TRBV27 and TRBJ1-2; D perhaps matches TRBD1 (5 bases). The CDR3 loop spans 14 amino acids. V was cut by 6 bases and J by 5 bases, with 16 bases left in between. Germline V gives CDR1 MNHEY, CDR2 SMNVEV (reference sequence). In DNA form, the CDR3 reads TGTGCCAGCAGGCCAGGGACTGAAATATATGGCTACACCTTC. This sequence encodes CASRPGTEIYGYTF.

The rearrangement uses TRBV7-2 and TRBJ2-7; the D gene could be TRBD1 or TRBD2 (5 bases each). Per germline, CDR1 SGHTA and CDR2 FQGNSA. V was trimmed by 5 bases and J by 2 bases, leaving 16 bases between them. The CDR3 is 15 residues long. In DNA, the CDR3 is TGTGCCAGCAGCACCTCCGGGACGGAAGCCTACGAGCAGTACTTC. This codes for CASSTSGTEAYEQYF.

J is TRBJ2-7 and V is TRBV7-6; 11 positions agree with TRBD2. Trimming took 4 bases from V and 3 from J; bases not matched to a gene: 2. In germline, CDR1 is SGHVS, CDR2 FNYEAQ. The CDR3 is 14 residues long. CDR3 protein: CASSSGTSGYEQYF. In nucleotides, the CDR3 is TGTGCCAGCAGCTCCGGGACTAGCGGCTACGAGCAGTACTTC.

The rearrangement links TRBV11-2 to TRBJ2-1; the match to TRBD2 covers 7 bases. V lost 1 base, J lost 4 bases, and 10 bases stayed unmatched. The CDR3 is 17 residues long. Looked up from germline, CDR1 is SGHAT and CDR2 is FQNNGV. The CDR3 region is CASSLGDLADLYNEQFF. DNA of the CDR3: TGTGCCAGCAGCTTAGGCGATCTAGCGGACTTATACAATGAGCAGTTCTTC.

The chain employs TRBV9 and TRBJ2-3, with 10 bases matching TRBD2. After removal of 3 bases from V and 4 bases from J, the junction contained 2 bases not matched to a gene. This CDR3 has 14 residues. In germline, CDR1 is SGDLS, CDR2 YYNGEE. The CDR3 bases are TGTGCCAGCAGCGGCGGACTAGCGGCAGATACGCAGTATTTT. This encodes CASSGGLAADTQYF.

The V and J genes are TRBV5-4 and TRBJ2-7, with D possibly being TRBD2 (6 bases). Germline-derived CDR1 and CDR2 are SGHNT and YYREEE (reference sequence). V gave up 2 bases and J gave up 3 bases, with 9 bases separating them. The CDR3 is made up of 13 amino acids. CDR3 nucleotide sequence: TGTGCCAGCAGCTTTGGGACTTACTACGAGCAGTACTTC. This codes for CASSFGTYYEQYF.

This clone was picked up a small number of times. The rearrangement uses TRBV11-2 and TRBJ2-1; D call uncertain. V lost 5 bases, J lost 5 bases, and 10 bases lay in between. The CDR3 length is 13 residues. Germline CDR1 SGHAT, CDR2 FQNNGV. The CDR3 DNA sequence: TGTGCCAGCAGCCCTGAAAGAAACAATGAGCAGTTCTTC. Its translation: CASSPERNNEQFF.

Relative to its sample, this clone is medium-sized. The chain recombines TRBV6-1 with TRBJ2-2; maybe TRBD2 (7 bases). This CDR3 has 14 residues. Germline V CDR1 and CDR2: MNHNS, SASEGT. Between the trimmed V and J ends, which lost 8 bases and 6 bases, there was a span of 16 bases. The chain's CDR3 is CASFFGGRSGELFF. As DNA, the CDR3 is TGTGCCAGCTTTTTCGGGGGGCGATCCGGGGAGCTGTTTTTT.

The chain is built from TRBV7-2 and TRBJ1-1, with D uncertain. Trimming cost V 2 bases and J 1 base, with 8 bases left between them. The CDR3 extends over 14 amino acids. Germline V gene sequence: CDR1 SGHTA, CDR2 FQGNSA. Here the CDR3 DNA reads TGTGCCAGCAGCTTATGGGGTGGGAACACTGAAGCTTTCTTT. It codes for CASSLWGGNTEAFF.

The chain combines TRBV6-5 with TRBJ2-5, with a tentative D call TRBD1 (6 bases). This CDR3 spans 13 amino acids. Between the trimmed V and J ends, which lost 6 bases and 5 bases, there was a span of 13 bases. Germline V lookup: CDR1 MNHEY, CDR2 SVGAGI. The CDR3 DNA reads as TGTGCCAGCAGCACAGGGCAGGGGGAGACCCAGTACTTC. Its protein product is CASSTGQGETQYF.

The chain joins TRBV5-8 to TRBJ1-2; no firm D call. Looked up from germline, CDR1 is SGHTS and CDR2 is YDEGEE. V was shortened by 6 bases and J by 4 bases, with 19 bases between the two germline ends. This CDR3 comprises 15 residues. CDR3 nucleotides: TGTGCCAGCACCCGAGACACAAACCGCCCCTATGGCTACACCTTC. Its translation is CASTRDTNRPYGYTF.

CDR3 loop: CASSGPTSGRARTGELFF. In DNA form, the CDR3 reads TGCGCCAGCAGTGGGCCGACTAGCGGGAGGGCCCGCACCGGGGAGCTGTTTTTT. The chain links TRBV10-2 to TRBJ2-2, with 14 nucleotides matching TRBD2. From germline, CDR1 is WSHSY and CDR2 SAAADI. The trim removed 4 bases at V and 4 bases at J, leaving 8 bases unmatched. The CDR3 length is 18 residues.

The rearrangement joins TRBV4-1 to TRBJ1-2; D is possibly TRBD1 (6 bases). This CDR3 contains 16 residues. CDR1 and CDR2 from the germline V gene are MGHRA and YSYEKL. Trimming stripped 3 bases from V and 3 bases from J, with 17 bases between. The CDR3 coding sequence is TGCGCCAGCAGCCAGGAGGGGGGGGGCGCCTACTATGGCTACACCTTC. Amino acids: CASSQEGGGAYYGYTF.

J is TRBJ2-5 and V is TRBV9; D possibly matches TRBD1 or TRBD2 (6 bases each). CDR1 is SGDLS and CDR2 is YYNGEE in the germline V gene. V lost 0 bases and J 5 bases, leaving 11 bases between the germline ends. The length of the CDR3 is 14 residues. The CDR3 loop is CASSVEGGSETQYF. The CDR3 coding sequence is TGTGCCAGCAGCGTAGAGGGGGGTTCGGAGACCCAGTACTTC.

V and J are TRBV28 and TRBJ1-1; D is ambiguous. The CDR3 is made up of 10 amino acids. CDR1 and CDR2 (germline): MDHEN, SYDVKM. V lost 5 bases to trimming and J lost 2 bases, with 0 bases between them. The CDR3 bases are TGTGCCAGCAGTAACACTGAAGCTTTCTTT. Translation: CASSNTEAFF.

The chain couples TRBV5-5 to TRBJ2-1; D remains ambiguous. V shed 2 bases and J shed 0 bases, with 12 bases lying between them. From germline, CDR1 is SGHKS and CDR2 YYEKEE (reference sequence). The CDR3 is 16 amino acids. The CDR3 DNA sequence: TGTGCCAGCAGCTTCCTAGAGACTTCCTCCTACAATGAGCAGTTCTTC. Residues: CASSFLETSSYNEQFF.

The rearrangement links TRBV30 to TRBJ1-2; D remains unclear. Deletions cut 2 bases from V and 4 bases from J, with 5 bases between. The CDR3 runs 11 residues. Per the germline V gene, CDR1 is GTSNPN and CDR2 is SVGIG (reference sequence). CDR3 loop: CAWSTLYGYTF. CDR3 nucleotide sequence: TGTGCCTGGAGTACTCTCTATGGCTACACCTTC.

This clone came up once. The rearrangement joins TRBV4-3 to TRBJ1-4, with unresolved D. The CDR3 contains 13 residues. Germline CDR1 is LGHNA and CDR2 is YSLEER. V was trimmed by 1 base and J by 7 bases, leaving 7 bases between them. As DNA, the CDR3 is TGCGCCAGCAGCCAAGCGTTGTTTGAAAAACTGTTTTTT. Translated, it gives CASSQALFEKLFF.

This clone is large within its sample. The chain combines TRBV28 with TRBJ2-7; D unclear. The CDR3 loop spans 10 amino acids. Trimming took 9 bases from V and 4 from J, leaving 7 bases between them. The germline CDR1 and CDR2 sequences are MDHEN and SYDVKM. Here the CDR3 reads CASGAYEQYF. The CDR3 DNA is TGTGCCAGTGGAGCTTACGAGCAGTACTTC.

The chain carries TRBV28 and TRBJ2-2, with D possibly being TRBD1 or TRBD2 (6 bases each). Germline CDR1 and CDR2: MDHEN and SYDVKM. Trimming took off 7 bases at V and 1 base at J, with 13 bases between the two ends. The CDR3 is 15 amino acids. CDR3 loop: CASKQGGLNTGELFF. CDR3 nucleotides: TGTGCCAGCAAGCAAGGGGGACTGAACACCGGGGAGCTGTTTTTT.

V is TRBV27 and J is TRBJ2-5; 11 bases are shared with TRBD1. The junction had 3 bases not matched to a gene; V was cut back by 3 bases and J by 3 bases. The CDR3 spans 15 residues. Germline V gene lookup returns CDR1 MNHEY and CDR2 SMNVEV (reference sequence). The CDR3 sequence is CASSFRDRGEETQYF. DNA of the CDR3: TGTGCCAGCAGTTTCCGGGACAGGGGGGAAGAGACCCAGTACTTC.

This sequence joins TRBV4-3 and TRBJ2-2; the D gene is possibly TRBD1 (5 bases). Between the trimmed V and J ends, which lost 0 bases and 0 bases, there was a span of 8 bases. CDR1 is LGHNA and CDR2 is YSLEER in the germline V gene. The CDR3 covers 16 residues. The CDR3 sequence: CASSQDTRANTGELFF. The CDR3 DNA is TGCGCCAGCAGCCAAGATACCAGGGCGAACACCGGGGAGCTGTTTTTT.

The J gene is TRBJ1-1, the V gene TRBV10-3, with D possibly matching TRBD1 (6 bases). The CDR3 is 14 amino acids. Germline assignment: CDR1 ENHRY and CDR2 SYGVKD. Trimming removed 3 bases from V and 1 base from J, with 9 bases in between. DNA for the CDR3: TGTGCCATCAGTGAAAGAGGGGGGAACACTGAAGCTTTCTTT. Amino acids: CAISERGGNTEAFF.

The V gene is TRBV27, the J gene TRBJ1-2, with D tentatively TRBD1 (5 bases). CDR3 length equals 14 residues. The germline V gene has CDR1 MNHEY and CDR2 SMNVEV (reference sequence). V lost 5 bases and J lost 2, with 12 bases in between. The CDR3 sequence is CASSPAGTNYGYTF. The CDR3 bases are TGTGCCAGCAGTCCAGCAGGGACGAACTATGGCTACACCTTC.

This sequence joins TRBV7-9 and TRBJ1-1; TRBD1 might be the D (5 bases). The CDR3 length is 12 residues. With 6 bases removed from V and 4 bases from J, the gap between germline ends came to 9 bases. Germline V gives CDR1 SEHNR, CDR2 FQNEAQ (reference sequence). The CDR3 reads CASSPGFTEAFF. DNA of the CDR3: TGTGCCAGCAGTCCAGGGTTCACTGAAGCTTTCTTT.

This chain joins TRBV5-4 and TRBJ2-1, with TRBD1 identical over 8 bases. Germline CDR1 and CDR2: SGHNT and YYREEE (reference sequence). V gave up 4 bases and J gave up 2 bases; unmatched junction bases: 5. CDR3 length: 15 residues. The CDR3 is CASSLLRGPYNEQFF. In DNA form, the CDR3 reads TGTGCCAGCAGCCTACTCAGGGGGCCCTACAATGAGCAGTTCTTC.

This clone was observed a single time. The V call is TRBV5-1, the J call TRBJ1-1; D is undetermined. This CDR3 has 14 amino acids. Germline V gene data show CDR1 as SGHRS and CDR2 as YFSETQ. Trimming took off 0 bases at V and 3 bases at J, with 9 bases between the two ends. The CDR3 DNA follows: TGCGCCAGCAGCTTGGACGTCAGTCACACTGAAGCTTTCTTT. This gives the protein CASSLDVSHTEAFF.